Shown below are 7 T cell receptor beta chains from a single sample sequenced in a study of T cells in Graves' hyperthyroidism and ophthalmopathy (dated by TCRdb to between 2019 and 2020). The library was obtained by multiplex PCR. Sequencing took place on an Illumina HiSeq 2000. The TCR beta CDR3 regions were amplified from RNA transcripts. The TCR CDR3 was subjected to a first round of RT-PCR using the HTBI primer set and the Qiagen OneStep RT-PCR kit. Using fastp trimming at Q25 and MiXCR clonotype assembly, TCRdb reanalyzed the public sequencing data and kept in-frame beta chains. One record per CDR3 amino acid sequence lists the most common genes and DNA. The sample table holds 450,000 to 550,000 distinct CDR3 sequences, of which about 24% were seen once. The biggest ten clones account for around 11% of the sample. Specimen: blood. These receptors all stem from a woman under 40 with Graves' ophthalmopathy.

The chain has TRBV6-5 and TRBJ1-4, with unresolved D. CDR3 length: 15 amino acids. Trimming stripped 4 bases from V and 0 bases from J, with 9 bases between. The germline CDR1 and CDR2 sequences are MNHEY and SVGAGI. CDR3 amino acids: CASSSDLATNEKLFF. DNA for the CDR3: TGTGCCAGCAGTTCAGACCTCGCAACTAATGAAAAACTGTTTTTT.

This clonotype was detected many times. This chain joins TRBV12-3 or TRBV12-4 and TRBJ1-2, with D unresolved. Trimming took 5 bases from V and 7 from J, leaving 11 bases between them. The CDR3 has 12 residues. The CDR3 bases are TGTGCCAGCAGTCTCCCCCCTGCTGGCTACACCTTC. Translated: CASSLPPAGYTF.

On this clonotype itself: The conserved phenylalanine or tryptophan normally closing the CDR3 is absent here, so this likely arose from a read error. This chain uses TRBV6-5 with TRBJ1-1; no clear D gene. This CDR3 has 14 residues. Looked up from germline, CDR1 is MNHEY and CDR2 is SVGAGI. Trimming pared 7 bases from V and 0 bases from J, leaving 12 bases between. In nucleotides, the CDR3 is TGTGCCAGCAATTCTCCCGGGTTGAACACTGAAGCTTTCTAT. Its translation is CASNSPGLNTEAFY.

This chain uses TRBV11-2 with TRBJ2-7; 8 bases are shared with TRBD2. Germline-derived CDR1 and CDR2 are SGHAT and FQNNGV. The length of the CDR3 is 16 residues. With V trimmed by 3 bases and J by 0 bases, 7 bases remained unmatched. CDR3 sequence reads: CASSFPSSGSSYEQYF. The CDR3 nucleotides read TGTGCCAGCAGCTTCCCCTCAAGCGGGAGCTCCTACGAGCAGTACTTC.

This clonotype was counted many times. V usage is TRBV4-1 and J usage is TRBJ2-7, with a weak D call TRBD1 (6 bases). The germline V and J ends were trimmed by 3 bases and 4 bases, with 19 bases remaining between them. Germline CDR1 is MGHRA and CDR2 is YSYEKL. CDR3 length: 16 residues. The CDR3 is CASSQERQASGYEQYF. DNA of the CDR3: TGCGCCAGCAGCCAGGAAAGACAGGCATCAGGGTACGAGCAGTACTTC.

A remark on this clonotype: The junction differs from germline at one of its ends, possibly a read error. This chain joins TRBV15 and TRBJ1-5; D not resolved. CDR1 is LNHNV, CDR2 YYDKDF, per germline (reference sequence). This CDR3 has 17 amino acids. CDR3: CATNRDVGGEGNQPQHF. DNA of the CDR3: TGTGCCACCAACAGAGATGTCGGTGGGGAGGGCAATCAGCCCCAGCATTTT.

Notes on this clonotype: The junction shows a germline mismatch at one end, possibly a read error. This sequence joins TRBV2 and TRBJ2-5; 8 nucleotides line up with TRBD1. The CDR3 runs 14 residues. CDR1 is SNHLY and CDR2 is FYNNEI in the germline V gene. The CDR3 sequence is CASGQGLEQGTQYF. The DNA for the CDR3 is TGTGCCAGCGGACAGGGCCTCGAACAAGGGACCCAGTACTTC.